This entry is about one TCR beta chain. Antigen specificity is unknown. The primer mix had 60 Vbeta and 13 Jbeta primers. The data were produced by immunoSEQ multiplex PCR, yet TCRdb's version contains in-frame clones alone and is incomplete. The sample has 50,000 to 70,000 clones. From germline, CDR1 is SQVTM and CDR2 ANQGSEA. The junction had 9 bases not matched to a gene; V was cut back by 7 bases and J by 5 bases. The CDR3 length is 13 residues. The sample is drawn from a study of cytomegalovirus exposure and HLA in healthy donors. Study-wide background: There were approximately 81 million unique TCRs (from HLA-typed donors) in an early data release.

Whole-study results and caveats: It was in a later analysis that TCR association rates were seen to vary by HLA locus, highest for DRB1 and lowest for HLA-C. The study listed approximately 160 cytomegalovirus-associated TCR beta chains.

This TCR came from a young woman in good health and CMV-seronegative. Source material: PBMCs. The gene calls are TRBV29-1 and TRBJ2-5; 8 bases are shared with TRBD2. CDR3 sequence (DNA): TGCAGCGCCGCGGGGGGAAGATTGGAGACCCAGTACTTC. Protein: CSAAGGRLETQYF.